Included here is one TCR beta chain sequence, with context. This sample was included in a study of graft-versus-host responses after intestinal transplantation. Study overall: All recipients were given anti-thymocyte globulin induction, and tacrolimus and steroids were then administered for around three years.

TCRdb keeps only in-frame clones here, not all; method: immunoSEQ multiplex PCR. Here the sample spans tens of thousands of clones, roughly 91% being singletons. The CDR3 covers 16 residues. Deletions cut 6 bases from V and 3 bases from J, with 18 bases between. Germline V lookup: CDR1 MDHEN, CDR2 SYDVKM. The source of this sequence is a human patient who received an intestinal transplant, so some T cells may come from the graft donor. V and J are TRBV28 and TRBJ1-3; D is unresolved. This sample comprised PBMCs, obtained 524 days after transplant. CDR3 bases: TGTGCCAGCAGAACCCGGCGGGCCGATGTTGGAAACACCATATATTTT. Translated, it gives CASRTRRADVGNTIYF.